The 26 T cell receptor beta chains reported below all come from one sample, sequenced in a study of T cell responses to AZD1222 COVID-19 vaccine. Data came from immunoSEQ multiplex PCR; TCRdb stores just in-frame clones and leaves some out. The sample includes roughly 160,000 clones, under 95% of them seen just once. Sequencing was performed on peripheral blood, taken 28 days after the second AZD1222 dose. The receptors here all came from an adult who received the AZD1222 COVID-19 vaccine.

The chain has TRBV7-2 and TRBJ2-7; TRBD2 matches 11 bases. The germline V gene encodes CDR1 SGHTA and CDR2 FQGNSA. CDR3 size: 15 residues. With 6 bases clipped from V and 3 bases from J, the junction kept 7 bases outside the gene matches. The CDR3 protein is CASSQKLAGDYEQYF. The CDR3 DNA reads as TGTGCCAGCAGTCAGAAACTAGCGGGAGACTACGAGCAGTACTTC.

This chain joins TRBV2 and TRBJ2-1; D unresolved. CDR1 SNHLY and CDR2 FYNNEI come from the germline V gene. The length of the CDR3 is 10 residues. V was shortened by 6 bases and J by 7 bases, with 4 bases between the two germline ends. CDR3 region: CASRGNEQFF. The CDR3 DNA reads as TGTGCCAGCAGGGGTAATGAGCAGTTCTTC. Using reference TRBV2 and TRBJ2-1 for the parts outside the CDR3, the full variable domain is EPEVTQTPSHQVTQMGQEVILRCVPISNHLYFYWYRQILGQKVEFLVSFYNNEISEKSEIFDDQFSVERPDGSNFTLKIRSTKLEDSAMYFCASRGNEQFFGPGTRLTVL.

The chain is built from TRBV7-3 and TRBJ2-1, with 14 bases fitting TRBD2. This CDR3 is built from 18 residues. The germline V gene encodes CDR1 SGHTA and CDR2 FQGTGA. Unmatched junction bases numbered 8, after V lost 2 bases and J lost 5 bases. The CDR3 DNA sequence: TGTGCCAGCAGCTTAGGGACTAGCGGGAGCGTGGTCAACAATGAGCAGTTCTTC. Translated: CASSLGTSGSVVNNEQFF.

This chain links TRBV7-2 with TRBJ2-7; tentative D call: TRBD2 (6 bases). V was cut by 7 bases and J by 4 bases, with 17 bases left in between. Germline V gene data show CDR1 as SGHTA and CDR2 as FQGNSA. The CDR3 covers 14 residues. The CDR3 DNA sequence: TGTGCCAGCACCCCCGGCCCGGAGGGTTACGAGCAGTACTTC. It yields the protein CASTPGPEGYEQYF.

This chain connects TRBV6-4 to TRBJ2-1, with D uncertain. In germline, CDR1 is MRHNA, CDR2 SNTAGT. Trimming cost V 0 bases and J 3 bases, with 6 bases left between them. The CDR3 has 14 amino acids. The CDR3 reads CASSDSGGYNEQFF. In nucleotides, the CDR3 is TGTGCCAGCAGTGACTCGGGCGGCTACAATGAGCAGTTCTTC.

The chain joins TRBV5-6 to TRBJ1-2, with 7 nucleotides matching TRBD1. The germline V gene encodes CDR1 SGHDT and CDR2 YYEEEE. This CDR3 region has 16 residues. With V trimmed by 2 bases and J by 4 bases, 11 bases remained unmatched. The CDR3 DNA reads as TGTGCCAGCAGCTTTAGGCGGTCAGGGGGATCCTATGGCTACACCTTC. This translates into CASSFRRSGGSYGYTF.

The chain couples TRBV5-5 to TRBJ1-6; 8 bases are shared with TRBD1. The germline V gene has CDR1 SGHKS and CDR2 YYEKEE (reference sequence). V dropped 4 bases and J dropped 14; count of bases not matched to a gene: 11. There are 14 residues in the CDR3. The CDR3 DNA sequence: TGTGCCAGCAGCGCTGGACAGGGCCTCGGGGCCCTCCACTTT. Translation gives CASSAGQGLGALHF.

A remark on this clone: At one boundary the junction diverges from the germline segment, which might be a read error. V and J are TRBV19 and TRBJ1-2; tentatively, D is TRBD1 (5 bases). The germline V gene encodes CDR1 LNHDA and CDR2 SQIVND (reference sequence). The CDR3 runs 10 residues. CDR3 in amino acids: CASGRFRDAF. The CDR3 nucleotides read TGTGCCAGTGGAAGATTTCGGGACGCCTTC.

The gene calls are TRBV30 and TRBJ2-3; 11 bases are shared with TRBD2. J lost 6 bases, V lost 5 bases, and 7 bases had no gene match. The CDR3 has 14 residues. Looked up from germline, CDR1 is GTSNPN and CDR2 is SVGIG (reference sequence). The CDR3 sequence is CAWGRSSGRDTQYF. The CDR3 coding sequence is TGTGCCTGGGGACGGTCTAGCGGGAGGGATACGCAGTATTTT.

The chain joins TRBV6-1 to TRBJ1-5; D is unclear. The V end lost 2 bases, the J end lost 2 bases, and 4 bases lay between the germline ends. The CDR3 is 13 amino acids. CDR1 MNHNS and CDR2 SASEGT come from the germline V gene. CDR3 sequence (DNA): TGTGCCAGCAGTGAACAGGGCAATCAGCCCCAGCATTTT. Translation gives CASSEQGNQPQHF.

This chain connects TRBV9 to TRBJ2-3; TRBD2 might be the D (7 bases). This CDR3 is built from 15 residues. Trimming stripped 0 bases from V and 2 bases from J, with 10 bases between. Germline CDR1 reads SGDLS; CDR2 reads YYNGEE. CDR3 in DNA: TGTGCCAGCAGCGTAGGCGGGGGCAACACAGATACGCAGTATTTT. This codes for CASSVGGGNTDTQYF.

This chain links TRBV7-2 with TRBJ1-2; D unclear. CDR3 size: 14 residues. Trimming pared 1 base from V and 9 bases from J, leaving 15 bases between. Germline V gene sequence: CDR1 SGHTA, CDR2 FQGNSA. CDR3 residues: CASSLEWGAPRYTF. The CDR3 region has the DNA TGTGCCAGCAGCTTAGAATGGGGTGCGCCTCGCTACACCTTC.

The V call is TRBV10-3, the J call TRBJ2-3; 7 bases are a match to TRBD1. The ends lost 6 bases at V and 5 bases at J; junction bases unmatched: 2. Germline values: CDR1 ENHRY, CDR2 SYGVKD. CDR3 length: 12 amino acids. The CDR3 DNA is TGTGCCATCAGCACAGGGGAAGATACGCAGTATTTT. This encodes CAISTGEDTQYF.

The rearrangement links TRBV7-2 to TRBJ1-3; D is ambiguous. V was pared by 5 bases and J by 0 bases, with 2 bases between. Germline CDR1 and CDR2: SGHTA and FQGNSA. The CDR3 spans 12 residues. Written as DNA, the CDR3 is TGTGCCAGCAGCCCCTCTGGAAACACCATATATTTT. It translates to CASSPSGNTIYF.

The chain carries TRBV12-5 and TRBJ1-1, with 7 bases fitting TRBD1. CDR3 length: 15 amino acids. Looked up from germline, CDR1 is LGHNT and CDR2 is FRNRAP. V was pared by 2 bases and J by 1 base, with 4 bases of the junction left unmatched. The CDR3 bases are TGTGCTAGTGGTTTGAACACAGGGGCGAACACTGAAGCTTTCTTT. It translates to CASGLNTGANTEAFF.

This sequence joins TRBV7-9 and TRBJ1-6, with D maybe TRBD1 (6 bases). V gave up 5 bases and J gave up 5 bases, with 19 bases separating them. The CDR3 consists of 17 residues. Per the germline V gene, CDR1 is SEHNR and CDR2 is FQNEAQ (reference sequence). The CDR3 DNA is TGTGCCAGCAGCCCGGGGGCCGGGACACTTCATAATTCACCCCTCCACTTT. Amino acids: CASSPGAGTLHNSPLHF. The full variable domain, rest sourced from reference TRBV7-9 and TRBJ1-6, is DTGVSQNPRHKITKRGQNVTFRCDPISEHNRLYWYRQTLGQGPEFLTYFQNEAQLEKSRLLSDRFSAERPKGSFSTLEIQRTEQGDSAMYLCASSPGAGTLHNSPLHFGNGTRLTVT.

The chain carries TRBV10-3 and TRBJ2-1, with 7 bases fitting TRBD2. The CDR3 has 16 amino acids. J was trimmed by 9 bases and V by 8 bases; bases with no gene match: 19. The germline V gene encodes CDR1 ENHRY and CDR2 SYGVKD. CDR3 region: CAIPFVSGLRGSEQFF. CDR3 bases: TGTGCCATCCCCTTTGTTTCGGGACTACGAGGGAGTGAGCAGTTCTTC.

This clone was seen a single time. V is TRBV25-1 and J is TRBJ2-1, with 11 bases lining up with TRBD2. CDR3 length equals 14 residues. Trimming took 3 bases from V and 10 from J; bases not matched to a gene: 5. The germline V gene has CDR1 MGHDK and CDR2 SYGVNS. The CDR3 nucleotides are TGTGCCAGCAGTGAGCGGACTAGCGGGCGCGAGCAGTTCTTC. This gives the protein CASSERTSGREQFF.

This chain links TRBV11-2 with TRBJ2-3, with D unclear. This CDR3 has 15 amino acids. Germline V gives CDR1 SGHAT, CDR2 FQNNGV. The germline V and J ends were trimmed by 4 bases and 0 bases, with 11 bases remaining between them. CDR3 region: CASSSDGASTDTQYF. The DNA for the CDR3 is TGTGCCAGCAGCTCGGACGGCGCTAGCACAGATACGCAGTATTTT.

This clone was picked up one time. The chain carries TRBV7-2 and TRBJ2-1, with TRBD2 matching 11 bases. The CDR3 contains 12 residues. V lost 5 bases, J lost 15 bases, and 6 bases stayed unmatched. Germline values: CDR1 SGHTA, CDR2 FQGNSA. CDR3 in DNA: TGTGCCAGCAGCGTGCTAGCGGGGGGACCGTTCTTC. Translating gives CASSVLAGGPFF.

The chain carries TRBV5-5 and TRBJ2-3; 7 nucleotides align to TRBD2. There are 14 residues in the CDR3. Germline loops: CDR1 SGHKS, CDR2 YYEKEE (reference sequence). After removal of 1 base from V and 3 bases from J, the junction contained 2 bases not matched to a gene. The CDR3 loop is CASSLTAGTDTQYF. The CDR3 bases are TGTGCCAGCAGCTTGACAGCGGGGACAGATACGCAGTATTTT.

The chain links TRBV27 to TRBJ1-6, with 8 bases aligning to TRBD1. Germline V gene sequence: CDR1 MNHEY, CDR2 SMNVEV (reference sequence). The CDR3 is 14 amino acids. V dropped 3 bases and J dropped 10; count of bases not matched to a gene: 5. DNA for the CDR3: TGTGCCAGCAGTTTTTCAGGGGGCGAATCACCCCTCCACTTT. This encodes CASSFSGGESPLHF.

This CDR3 reads CASSRQGALGDTEAFF. DNA of the CDR3: TGTGCCAGCAGTCGCCAGGGGGCGCTAGGGGACACTGAAGCTTTCTTT. J is TRBJ1-1 and V is TRBV28, with 8 nucleotides matching TRBD1. Germline CDR1 reads MDHEN; CDR2 reads SYDVKM. After removal of 5 bases from V and 3 bases from J, the junction contained 11 bases not matched to a gene. The CDR3 totals 16 residues.

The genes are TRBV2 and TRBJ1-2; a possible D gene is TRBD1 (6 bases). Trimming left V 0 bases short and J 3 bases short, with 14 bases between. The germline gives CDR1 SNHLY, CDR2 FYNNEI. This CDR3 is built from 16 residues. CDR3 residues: CASSEASVGGDYGYTF. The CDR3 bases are TGTGCCAGCAGTGAAGCGTCGGTAGGGGGGGACTATGGCTACACCTTC.

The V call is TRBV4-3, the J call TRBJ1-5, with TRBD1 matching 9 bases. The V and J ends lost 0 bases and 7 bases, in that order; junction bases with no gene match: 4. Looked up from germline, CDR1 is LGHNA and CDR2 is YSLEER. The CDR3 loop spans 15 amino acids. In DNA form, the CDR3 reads TGCGCCAGCAGCCAAGAAGACAGGGGGGACCAGCCCCAGCATTTT. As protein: CASSQEDRGDQPQHF.

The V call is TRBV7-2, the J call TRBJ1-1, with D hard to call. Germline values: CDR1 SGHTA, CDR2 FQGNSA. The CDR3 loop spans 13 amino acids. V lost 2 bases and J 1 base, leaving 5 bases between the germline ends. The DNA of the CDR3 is TGTGCCAGCAGCTTACGACAGAACACTGAAGCTTTCTTT. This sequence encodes CASSLRQNTEAFF.